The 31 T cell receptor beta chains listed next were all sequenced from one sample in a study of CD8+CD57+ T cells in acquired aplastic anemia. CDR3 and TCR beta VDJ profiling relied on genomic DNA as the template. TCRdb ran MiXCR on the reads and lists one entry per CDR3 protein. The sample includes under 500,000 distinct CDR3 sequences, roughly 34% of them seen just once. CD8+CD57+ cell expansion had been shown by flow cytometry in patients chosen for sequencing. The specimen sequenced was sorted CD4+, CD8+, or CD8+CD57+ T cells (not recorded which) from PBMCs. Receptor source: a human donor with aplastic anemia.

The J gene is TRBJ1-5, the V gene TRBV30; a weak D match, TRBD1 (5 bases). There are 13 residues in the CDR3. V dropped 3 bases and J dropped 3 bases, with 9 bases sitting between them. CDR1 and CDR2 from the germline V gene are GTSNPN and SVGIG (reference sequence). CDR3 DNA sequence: TGTGCCTGGAGCCGACAGAACAATCAGCCCCAGCATTTT. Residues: CAWSRQNNQPQHF.

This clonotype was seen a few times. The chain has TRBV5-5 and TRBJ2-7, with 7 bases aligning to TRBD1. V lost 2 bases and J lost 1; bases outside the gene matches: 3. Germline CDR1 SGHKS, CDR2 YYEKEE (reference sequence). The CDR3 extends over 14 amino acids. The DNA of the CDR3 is TGTGCCAGCAGCTTACAGGGGCTGTCCTACGAGCAGTACTTC. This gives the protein CASSLQGLSYEQYF.

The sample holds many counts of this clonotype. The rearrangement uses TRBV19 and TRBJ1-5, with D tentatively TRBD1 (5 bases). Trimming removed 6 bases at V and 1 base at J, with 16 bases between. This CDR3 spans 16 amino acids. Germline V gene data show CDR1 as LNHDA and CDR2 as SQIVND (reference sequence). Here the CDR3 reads CASSRVGDSSNQPQHF. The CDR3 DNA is TGTGCCAGTAGCCGCGTAGGGGATTCGAGCAATCAGCCCCAGCATTTT.

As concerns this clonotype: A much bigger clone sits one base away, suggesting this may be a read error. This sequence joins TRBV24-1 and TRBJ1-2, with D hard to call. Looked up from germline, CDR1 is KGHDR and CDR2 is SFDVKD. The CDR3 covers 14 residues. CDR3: CATSDRTKGYGHTF. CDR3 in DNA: TGTGCCACCAGTGACCGCACAAAGGGTTATGGCCACACCTTC.

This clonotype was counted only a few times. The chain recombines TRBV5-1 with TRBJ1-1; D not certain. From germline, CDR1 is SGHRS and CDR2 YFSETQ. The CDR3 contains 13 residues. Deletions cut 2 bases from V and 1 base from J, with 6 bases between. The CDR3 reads CASSFRWNTEAFF. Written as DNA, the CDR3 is TGCGCCAGCAGCTTTAGATGGAACACTGAAGCTTTCTTT.

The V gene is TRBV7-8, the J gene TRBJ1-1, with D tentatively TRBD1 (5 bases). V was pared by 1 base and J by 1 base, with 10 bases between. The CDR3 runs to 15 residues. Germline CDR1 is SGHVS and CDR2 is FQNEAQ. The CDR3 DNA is TGTGCCAGCAGCTTAGAGGTGGGGCAGAACACTGAAGCTTTCTTT. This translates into CASSLEVGQNTEAFF.

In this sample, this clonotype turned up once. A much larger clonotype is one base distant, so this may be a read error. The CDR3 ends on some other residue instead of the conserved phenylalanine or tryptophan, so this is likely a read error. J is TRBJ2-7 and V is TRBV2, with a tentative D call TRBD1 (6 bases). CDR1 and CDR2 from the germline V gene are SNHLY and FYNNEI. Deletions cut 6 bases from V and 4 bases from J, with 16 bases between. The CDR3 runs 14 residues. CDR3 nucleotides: TGTGCCAGCAGCCCCACGGACAGAGGATACGAGCAGTACTCC. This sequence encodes CASSPTDRGYEQYS.

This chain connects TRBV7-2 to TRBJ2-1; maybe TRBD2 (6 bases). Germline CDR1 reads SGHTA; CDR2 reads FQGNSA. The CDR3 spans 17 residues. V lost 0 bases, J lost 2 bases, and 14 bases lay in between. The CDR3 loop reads CASSLADGSGPYNEQFF. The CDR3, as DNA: TGTGCCAGCAGCTTAGCGGACGGGAGTGGCCCCTACAATGAGCAGTTCTTC.

Here the CDR3 reads CASAGQQETQYF. The CDR3 region has the DNA TGTGCCAGCGCTGGACAGCAAGAGACCCAGTACTTC. V is TRBV2 and J is TRBJ2-5; D is possibly TRBD1 (6 bases). Germline V lookup: CDR1 SNHLY, CDR2 FYNNEI. The CDR3 is 12 residues long. V shed 8 bases and J shed 2 bases, with 9 bases lying between them.

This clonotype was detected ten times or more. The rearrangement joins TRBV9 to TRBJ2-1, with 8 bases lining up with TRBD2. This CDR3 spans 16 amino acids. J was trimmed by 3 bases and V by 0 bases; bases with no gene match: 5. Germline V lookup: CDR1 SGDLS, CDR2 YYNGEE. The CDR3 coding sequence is TGTGCCAGCAGCGTAGTGGCGCTAGCGGGCTACAATGAGCAGTTCTTC. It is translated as CASSVVALAGYNEQFF.

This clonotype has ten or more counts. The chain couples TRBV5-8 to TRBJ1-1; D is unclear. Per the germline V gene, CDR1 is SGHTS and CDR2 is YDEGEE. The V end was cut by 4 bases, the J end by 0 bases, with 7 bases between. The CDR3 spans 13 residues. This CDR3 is CASSKGVNTEAFF. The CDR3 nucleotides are TGTGCCAGCAGCAAAGGAGTGAACACTGAAGCTTTCTTT.

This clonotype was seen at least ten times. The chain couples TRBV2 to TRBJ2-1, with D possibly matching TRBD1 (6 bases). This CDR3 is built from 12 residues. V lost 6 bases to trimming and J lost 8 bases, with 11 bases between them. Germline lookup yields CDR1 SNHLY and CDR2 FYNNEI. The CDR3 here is CASRREGDEQFF. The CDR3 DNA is TGTGCCAGCAGGCGCGAGGGGGATGAGCAGTTCTTC. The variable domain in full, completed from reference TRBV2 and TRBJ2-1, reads EPEVTQTPSHQVTQMGQEVILRCVPISNHLYFYWYRQILGQKVEFLVSFYNNEISEKSEIFDDQFSVERPDGSNFTLKIRSTKLEDSAMYFCASRREGDEQFFGPGTRLTVL.

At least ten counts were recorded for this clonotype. CDR3 sequence: CASSLRGDETQYF. CDR3 nucleotide sequence: TGTGCCAGCAGCTTACGCGGGGACGAGACCCAGTACTTC. The V call is TRBV7-2, the J call TRBJ2-5, with D maybe TRBD2 (6 bases). Trimming took off 2 bases at V and 5 bases at J, with 9 bases between the two ends. This CDR3 is built from 13 residues. CDR1 is SGHTA, CDR2 FQGNSA, per germline.

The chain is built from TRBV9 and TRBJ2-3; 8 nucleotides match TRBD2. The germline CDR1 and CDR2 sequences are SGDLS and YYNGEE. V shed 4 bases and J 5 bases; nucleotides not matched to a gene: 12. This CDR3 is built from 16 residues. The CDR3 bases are TGTGCCAGCAGCCAAGGAATTAGCGGGGTACAAGATACGCAGTATTTT. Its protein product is CASSQGISGVQDTQYF.

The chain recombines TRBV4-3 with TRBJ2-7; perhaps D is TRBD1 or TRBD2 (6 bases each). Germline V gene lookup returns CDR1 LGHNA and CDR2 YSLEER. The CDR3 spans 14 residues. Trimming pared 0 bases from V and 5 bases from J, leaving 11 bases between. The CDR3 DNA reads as TGCGCCAGCAGCCAAGAGGGGGGCCACCACGAGCAGTACTTC. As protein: CASSQEGGHHEQYF.

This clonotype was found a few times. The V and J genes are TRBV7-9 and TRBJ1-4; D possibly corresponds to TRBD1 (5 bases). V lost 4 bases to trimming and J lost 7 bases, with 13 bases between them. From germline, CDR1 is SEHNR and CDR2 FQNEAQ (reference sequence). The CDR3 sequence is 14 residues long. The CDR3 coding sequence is TGTGCCAGCAGCTGGGAGGGGTCGGGTGAAAAACTGTTTTTT. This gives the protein CASSWEGSGEKLFF.

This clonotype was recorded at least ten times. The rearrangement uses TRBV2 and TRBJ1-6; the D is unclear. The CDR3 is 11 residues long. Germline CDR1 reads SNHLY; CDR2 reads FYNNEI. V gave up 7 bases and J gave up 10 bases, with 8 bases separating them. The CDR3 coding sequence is TGTGCCAGCACGGATCGATCACCCCTCCACTTT. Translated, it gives CASTDRSPLHF.

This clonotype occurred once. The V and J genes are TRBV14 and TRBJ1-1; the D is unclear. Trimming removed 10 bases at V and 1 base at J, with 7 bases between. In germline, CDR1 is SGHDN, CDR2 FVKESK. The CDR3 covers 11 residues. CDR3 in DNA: TGTGCCAACAGTCAGAACACTGAAGCTTTCTTT. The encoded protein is CANSQNTEAFF.

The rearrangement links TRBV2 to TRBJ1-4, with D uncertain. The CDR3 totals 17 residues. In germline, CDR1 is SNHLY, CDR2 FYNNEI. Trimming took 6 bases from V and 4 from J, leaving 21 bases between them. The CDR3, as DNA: TGTGCCAGCAGGGAAAGGGCCCTCACAGATATTAATGAAAAACTGTTTTTT. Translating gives CASRERALTDINEKLFF.

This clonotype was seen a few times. This CDR3 is CASSYSDSLNTEAFF. The CDR3 DNA is TGTGCCAGCAGTTACTCCGACAGCCTGAACACTGAAGCTTTCTTT. The chain joins TRBV6-5 to TRBJ1-1, with a weak D call TRBD1 (5 bases). This CDR3 is built from 15 residues. V was cut by 0 bases and J by 0 bases, with 8 bases left in between. Germline lookup yields CDR1 MNHEY and CDR2 SVGAGI.

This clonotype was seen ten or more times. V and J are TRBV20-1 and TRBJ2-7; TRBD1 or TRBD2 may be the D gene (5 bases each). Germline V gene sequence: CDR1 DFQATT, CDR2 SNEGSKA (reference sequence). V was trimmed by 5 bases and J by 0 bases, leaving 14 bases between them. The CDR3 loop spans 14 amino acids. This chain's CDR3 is CSAGLGADSYEQYF. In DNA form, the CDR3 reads TGCAGTGCTGGCCTCGGGGCCGACTCCTACGAGCAGTACTTC.

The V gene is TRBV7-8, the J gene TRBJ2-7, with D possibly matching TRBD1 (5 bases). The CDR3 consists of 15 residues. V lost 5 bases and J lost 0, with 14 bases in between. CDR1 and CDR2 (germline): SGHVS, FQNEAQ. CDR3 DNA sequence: TGTGCCAGCAGCCCCCGATTCGACAGCTCCTACGAGCAGTACTTC. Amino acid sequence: CASSPRFDSSYEQYF. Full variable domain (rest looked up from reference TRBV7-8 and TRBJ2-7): GAGVSQSPRYKVAKRGQDVALRCDPISGHVSLFWYQQALGQGPEFLTYFQNEAQLDKSGLPSDRFFAERPEGSVSTLKIQRTQQEDSAVYLCASSPRFDSSYEQYFGPGTRLTVT.

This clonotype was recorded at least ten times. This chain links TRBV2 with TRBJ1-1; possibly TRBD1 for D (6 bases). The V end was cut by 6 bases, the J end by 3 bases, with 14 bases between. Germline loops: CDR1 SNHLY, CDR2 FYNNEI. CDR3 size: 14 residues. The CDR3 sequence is CASSQDRPDTEAFF. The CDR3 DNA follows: TGTGCCAGCAGCCAAGACAGGCCCGACACTGAAGCTTTCTTT.

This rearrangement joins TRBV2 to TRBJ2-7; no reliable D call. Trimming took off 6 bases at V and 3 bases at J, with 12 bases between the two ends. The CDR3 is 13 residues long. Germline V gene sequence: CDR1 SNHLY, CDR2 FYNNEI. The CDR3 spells CASRGSQYYEQYF. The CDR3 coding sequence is TGTGCCAGCAGAGGCTCGCAGTACTACGAGCAGTACTTC.

This chain's CDR3 is CASSYSRGQGLNEQYF. CDR3 coding DNA: TGTGCCAGCAGTTACTCGAGGGGACAGGGACTCAACGAGCAGTACTTC. V gene TRBV6-5 combines with J gene TRBJ2-7; TRBD1 matches 9 bases. Germline values: CDR1 MNHEY, CDR2 SVGAGI. J gave up 5 bases and V 0 bases, and 8 bases lay outside the gene matches. The CDR3 has 16 amino acids.

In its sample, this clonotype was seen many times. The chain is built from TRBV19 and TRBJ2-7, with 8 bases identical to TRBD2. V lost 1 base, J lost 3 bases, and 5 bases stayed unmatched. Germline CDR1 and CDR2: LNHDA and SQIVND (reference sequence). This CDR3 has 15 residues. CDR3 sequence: CASSIAGRAVYEQYF. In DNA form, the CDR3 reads TGTGCCAGTAGTATAGCCGGGAGGGCCGTCTACGAGCAGTACTTC.

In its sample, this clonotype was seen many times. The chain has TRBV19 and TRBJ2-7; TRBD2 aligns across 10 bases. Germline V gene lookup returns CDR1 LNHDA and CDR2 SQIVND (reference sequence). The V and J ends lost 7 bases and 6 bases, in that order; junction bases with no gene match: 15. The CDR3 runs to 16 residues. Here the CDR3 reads CASTPSGRRVSGEQYF. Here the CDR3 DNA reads TGTGCCAGTACTCCTAGCGGGAGACGTGTCTCGGGCGAGCAGTACTTC. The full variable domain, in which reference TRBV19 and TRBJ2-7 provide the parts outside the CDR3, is DGGITQSPKYLFRKEGQNVTLSCEQNLNHDAMYWYRQDPGQGLRLIYYSQIVNDFQKGDIAEGYSVSREKKESFPLTVTSAQKNPTAFYLCASTPSGRRVSGEQYFGPGTRLTVT.

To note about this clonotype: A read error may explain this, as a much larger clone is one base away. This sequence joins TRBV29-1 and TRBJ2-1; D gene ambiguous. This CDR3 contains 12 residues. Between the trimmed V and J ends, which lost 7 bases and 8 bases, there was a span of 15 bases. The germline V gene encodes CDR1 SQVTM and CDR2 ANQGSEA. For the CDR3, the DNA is TGCAGCGCCCGTATGGATTACGATGAGCAGTTCTTC. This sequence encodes CSARMDYDEQFF.

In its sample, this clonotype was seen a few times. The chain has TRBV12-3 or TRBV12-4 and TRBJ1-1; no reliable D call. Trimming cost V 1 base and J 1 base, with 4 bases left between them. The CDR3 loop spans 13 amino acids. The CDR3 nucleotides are TGTGCCAGCAGTTTAGAAACGAACACTGAAGCTTTCTTT. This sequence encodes CASSLETNTEAFF.

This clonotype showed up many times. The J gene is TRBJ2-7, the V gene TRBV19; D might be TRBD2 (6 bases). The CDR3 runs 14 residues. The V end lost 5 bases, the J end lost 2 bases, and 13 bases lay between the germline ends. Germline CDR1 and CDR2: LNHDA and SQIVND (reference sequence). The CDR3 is CASSSSSVPYEQYF. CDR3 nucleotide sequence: TGTGCCAGTAGTTCATCTAGCGTCCCCTACGAGCAGTACTTC.

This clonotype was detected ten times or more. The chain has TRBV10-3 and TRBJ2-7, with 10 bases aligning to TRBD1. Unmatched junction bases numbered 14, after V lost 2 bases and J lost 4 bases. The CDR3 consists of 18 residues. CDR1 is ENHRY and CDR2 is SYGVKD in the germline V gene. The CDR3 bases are TGTGCCATCAGTGAGGGGTCTGTGTGGGACAGGGGCAATTACGAGCAGTACTTC. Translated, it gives CAISEGSVWDRGNYEQYF.